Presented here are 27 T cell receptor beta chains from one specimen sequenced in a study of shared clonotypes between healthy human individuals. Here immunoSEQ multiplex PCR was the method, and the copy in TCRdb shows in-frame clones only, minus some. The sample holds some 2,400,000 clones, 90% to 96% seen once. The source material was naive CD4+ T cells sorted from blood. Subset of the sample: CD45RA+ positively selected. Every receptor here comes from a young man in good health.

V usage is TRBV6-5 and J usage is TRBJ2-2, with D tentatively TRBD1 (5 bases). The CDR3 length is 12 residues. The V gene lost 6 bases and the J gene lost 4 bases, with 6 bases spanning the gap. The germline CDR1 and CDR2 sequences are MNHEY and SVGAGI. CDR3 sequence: CASRGVTGELFF. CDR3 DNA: TGTGCCAGCAGAGGGGTCACCGGGGAGCTGTTTTTT.

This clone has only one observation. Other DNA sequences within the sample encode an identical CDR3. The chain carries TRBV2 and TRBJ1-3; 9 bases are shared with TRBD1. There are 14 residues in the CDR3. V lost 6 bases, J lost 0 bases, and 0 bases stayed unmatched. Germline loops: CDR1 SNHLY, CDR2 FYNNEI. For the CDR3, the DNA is TGTGCCAGCAGGACAGGGGGCTCTGGAAACACCATATATTTT. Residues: CASRTGGSGNTIYF.

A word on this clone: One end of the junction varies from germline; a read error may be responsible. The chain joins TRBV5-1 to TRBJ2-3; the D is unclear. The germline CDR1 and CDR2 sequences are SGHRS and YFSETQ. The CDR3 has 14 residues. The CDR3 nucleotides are TGCGCCAGCAGCCCTGAATACAGCATAGATACGCAGTATTTT. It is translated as CASSPEYSIDTQYF. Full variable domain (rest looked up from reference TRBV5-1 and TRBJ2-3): KAGVTQTPRYLIKTRGQQVTLSCSPISGHRSVSWYQQTPGQGLQFLFEYFSETQRNKGNFPGRFSGRQFSNSRSEMNVSTLELGDSALYLCASSPEYSIDTQYFGPGTRLTVL.

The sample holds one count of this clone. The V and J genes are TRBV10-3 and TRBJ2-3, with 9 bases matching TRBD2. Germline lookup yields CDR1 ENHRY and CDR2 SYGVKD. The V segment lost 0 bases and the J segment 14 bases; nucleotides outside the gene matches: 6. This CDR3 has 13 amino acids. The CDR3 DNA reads TGTGCCATCAGTGAGTCGGGAGTAGCGGGGGCGTATTTT. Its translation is CAISESGVAGAYF.

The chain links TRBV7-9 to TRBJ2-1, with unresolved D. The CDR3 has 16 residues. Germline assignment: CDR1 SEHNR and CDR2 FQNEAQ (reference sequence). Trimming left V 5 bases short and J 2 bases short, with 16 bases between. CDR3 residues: CASSLVRSFTYNEQFF. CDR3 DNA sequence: TGTGCCAGCAGCCTTGTAAGGAGTTTTACCTACAATGAGCAGTTCTTC. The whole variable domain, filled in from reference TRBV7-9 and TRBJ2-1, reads DTGVSQNPRHKITKRGQNVTFRCDPISEHNRLYWYRQTLGQGPEFLTYFQNEAQLEKSRLLSDRFSAERPKGSFSTLEIQRTEQGDSAMYLCASSLVRSFTYNEQFFGPGTRLTVL.

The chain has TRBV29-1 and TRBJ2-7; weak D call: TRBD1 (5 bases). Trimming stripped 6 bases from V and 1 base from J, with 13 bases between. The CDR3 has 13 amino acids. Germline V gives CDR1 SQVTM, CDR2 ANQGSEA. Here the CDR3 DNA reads TGCAGCGTCTTGGGGCTACCTTCCTACGAGCAGTACTTC. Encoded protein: CSVLGLPSYEQYF.

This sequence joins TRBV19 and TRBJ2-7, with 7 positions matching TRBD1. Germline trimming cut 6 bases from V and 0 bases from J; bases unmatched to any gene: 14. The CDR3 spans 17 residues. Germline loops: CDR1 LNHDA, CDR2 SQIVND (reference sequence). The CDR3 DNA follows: TGTGCCAGTAGCAAAACACCGGGACAGATGAGCTCCTACGAGCAGTACTTC. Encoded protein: CASSKTPGQMSSYEQYF.

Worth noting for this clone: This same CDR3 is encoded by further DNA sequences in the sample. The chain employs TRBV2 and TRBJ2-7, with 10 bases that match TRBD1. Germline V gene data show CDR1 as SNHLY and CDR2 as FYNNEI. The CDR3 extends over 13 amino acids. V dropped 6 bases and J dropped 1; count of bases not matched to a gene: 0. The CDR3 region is CASRGQGSYEQYF. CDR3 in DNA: TGTGCCAGCAGGGGACAGGGGTCCTACGAGCAGTACTTC.

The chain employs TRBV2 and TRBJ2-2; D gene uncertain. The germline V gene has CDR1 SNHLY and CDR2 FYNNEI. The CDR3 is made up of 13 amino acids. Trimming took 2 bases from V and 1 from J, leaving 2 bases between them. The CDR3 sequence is CASSEQNTGELFF. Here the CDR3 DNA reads TGTGCCAGCAGTGAACAGAACACCGGGGAGCTGTTTTTT.

CDR3 region: CASWVVNTEAFF. The CDR3 DNA reads as TGTGCCAGCTGGGTGGTGAACACTGAAGCTTTCTTT. The chain combines TRBV6-1 with TRBJ1-1; D is uncertain. This CDR3 spans 12 amino acids. Germline values: CDR1 MNHNS, CDR2 SASEGT. V lost 8 bases to trimming and J lost 0 bases, with 7 bases between them.

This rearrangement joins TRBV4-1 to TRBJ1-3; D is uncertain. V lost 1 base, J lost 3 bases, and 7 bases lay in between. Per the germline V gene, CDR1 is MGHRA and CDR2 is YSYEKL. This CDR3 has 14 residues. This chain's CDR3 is CASSQVSLGNTIYF. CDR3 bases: TGCGCCAGCAGCCAAGTGTCGCTTGGAAACACCATATATTTT.

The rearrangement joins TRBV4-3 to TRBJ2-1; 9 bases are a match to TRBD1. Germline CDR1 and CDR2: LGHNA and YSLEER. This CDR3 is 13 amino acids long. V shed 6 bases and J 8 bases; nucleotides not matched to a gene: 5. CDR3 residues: CASSETGGYEQFF. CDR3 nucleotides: TGCGCCAGCAGTGAGACAGGGGGGTATGAGCAGTTCTTC.

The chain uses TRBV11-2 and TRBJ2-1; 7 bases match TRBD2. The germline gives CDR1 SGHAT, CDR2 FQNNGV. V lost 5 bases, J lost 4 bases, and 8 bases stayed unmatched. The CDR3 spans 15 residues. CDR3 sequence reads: CASSLQVAGYNEQFF. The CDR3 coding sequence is TGTGCCAGCAGCCTCCAGGTAGCGGGTTACAATGAGCAGTTCTTC.

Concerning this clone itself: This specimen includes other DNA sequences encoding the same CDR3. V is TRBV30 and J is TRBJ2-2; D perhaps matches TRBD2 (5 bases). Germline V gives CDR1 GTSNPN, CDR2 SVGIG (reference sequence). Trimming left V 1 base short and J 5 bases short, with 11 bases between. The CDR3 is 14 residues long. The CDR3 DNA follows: TGTGCCTGGAGTGGAGGGAGTCGGACCGGGGAGCTGTTTTTT. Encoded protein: CAWSGGSRTGELFF.

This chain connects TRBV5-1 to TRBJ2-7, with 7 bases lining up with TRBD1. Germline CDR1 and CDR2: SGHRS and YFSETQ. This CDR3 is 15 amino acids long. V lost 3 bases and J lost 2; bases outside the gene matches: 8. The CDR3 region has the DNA TGCGCCAGCAGCTCTCGACAGGGTACAACCTACGAGCAGTACTTC. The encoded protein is CASSSRQGTTYEQYF.

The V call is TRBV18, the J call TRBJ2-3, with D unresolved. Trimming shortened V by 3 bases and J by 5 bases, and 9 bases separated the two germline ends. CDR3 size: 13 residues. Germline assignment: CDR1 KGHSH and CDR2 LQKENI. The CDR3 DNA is TGTGCCAGCTCACCCTCGGTTGGAGATACGCAGTATTTT. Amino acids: CASSPSVGDTQYF.

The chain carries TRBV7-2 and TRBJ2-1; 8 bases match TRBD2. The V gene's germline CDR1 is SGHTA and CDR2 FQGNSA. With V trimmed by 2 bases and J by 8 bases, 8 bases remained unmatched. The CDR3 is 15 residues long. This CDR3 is CASSLRAGESYEQFF. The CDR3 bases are TGTGCCAGCAGCTTACGAGCGGGAGAATCATATGAGCAGTTCTTC.

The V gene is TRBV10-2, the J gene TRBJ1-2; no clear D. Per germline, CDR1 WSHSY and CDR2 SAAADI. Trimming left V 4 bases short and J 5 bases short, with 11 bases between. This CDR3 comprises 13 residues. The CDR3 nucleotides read TGCGCCAGCAGTGCTCGGCGCACTTATGGCTACACCTTC. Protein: CASSARRTYGYTF.

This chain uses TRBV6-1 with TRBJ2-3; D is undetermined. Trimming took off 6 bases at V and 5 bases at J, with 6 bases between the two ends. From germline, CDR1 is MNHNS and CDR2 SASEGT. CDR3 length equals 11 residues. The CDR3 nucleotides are TGTGCCAGCAGGGTTGGAGATACGCAGTATTTT. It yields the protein CASRVGDTQYF.

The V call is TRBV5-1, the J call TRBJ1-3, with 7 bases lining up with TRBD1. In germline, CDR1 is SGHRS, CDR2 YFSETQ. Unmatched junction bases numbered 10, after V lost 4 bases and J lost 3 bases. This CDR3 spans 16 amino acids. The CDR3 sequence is CASSLYQGEVGNTIYF. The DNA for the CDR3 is TGCGCCAGCAGCCTTTATCAGGGGGAAGTTGGAAACACCATATATTTT.

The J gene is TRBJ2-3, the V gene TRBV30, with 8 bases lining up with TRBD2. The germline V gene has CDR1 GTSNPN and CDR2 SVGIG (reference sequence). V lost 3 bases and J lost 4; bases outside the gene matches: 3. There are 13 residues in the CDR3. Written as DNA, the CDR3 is TGTGCCTGGAGCCCCGGGGGGGCAGATACGCAGTATTTT. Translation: CAWSPGGADTQYF.

The CDR3 here is CAWERVGENTEAFF. CDR3 bases: TGTGCCTGGGAACGGGTGGGGGAGAACACTGAAGCTTTCTTT. This rearrangement joins TRBV30 to TRBJ1-1; D may be TRBD1 (5 bases). CDR1 GTSNPN and CDR2 SVGIG come from the germline V gene (reference sequence). The CDR3 extends over 14 amino acids. Trimming left V 5 bases short and J 1 base short, with 14 bases between.

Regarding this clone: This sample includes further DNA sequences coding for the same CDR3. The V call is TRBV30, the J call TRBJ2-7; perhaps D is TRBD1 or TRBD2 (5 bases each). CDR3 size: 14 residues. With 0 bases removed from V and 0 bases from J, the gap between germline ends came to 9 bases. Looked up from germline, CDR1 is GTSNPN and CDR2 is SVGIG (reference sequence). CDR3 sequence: CAWSVLRGSYEQYF. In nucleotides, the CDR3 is TGTGCCTGGAGTGTATTGAGGGGCTCCTACGAGCAGTACTTC. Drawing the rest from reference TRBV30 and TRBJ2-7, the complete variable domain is SQTIHQWPATLVQPVGSPLSLECTVEGTSNPNLYWYRQAAGRGLQLLFYSVGIGQISSEVPQNLSASRPQDRQFILSSKKLLLSDSGFYLCAWSVLRGSYEQYFGPGTRLTVT.

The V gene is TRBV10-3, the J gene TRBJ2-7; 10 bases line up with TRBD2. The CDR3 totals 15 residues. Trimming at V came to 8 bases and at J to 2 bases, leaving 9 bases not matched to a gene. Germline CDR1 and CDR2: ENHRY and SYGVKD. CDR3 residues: CAIQNILAGAYEQYF. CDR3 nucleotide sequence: TGTGCCATCCAGAACATCCTAGCGGGGGCCTACGAGCAGTACTTC.

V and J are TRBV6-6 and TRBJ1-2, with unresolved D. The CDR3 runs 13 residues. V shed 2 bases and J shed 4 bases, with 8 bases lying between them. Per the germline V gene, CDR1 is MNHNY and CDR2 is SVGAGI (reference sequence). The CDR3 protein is CASSYGEGYGYTF. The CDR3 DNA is TGTGCCAGCAGTTACGGGGAGGGCTATGGCTACACCTTC.

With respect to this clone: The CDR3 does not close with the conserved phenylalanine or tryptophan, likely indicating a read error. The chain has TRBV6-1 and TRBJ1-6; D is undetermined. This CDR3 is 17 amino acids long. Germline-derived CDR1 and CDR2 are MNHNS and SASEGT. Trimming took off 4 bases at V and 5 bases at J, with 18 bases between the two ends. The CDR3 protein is CASSVEEWTLDNSPLHL. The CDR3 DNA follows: TGTGCCAGCAGTGTGGAAGAGTGGACCCTCGATAATTCACCCCTCCACCTT.

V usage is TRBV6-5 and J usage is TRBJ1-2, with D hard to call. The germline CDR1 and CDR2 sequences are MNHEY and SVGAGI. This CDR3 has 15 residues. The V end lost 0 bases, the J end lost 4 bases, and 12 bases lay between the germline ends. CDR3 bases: TGTGCCAGCAGTTACTCGACGGCGGCCTCCTATGGCTACACCTTC. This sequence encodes CASSYSTAASYGYTF.